Following are 8 T cell receptor beta chains from one sample sequenced in a study of persistence of HIV-infected CD4 T cells. Sequencing used immunoSEQ version 4 in survey mode. Generated by immunoSEQ multiplex PCR, the TCRdb table keeps only in-frame clones and is missing some. The data hold 35,000 to 45,000 clones, with over 75% observed a single time. Overlapping HIV-1 Gag 15-mer peptides at roughly 1 ug per peptide per mL were used. Memory cells lacking CD40L and CD69 with high CD45RO were sorted. Their antigens remain unidentified. The starting material was cultured CD4+ T cells from PBMCs, obtained from a patient who received antiretroviral therapy. Every receptor here comes from an adult with HIV. The donor label of this sample is uncertain.

CDR3 sequence: CASRPGTTGNTIYF. DNA of the CDR3: TGTGCCAGCAGACCCGGGACAACTGGAAACACCATATATTTT. The rearrangement joins TRBV2 to TRBJ1-3, with a weak D call TRBD1 (6 bases). This CDR3 is built from 14 residues. Looked up from germline, CDR1 is SNHLY and CDR2 is FYNNEI. The V end lost 6 bases, the J end lost 2 bases, and 11 bases lay between the germline ends.

Only a few counts were recorded for this clone. V usage is TRBV6-1 and J usage is TRBJ1-2, with D possibly TRBD1 on 6 matching bases. Deletions cut 3 bases from V and 7 bases from J, with 18 bases between. Germline CDR1 MNHNS, CDR2 SASEGT. The CDR3 covers 15 residues. The CDR3 region has the DNA TGTGCCAGCAGTGACGGTAACAGGGTATCCGTTGGCTACACCTTC. This sequence encodes CASSDGNRVSVGYTF.

V and J are TRBV7-2 and TRBJ1-2; a possible D gene is TRBD1 (5 bases). Trimming took off 1 base at V and 6 bases at J, with 18 bases between the two ends. Looked up from germline, CDR1 is SGHTA and CDR2 is FQGNSA. The CDR3 extends over 16 amino acids. CDR3 nucleotide sequence: TGTGCCAGCAGCTTAGAAGCAGGGAGGGTTGGGAATGGCTACACCTTC. This gives the protein CASSLEAGRVGNGYTF. Looking up the rest from reference TRBV7-2 and TRBJ1-2 gives the full variable domain: GAGVSQSPSNKVTEKGKDVELRCDPISGHTALYWYRQSLGQGLEFLIYFQGNSAPDKSGLPSDRFSAERTGGSVSTLTIQRTQQEDSAVYLCASSLEAGRVGNGYTFGSGTRLTVV.

This chain links TRBV6-5 with TRBJ2-7, with a possible D match to TRBD1 (5 bases). Trimming stripped 7 bases from V and 2 bases from J, with 12 bases between. This CDR3 is built from 13 residues. CDR1 is MNHEY and CDR2 is SVGAGI in the germline V gene. CDR3 sequence: CASTKGLAYEQYF. CDR3 nucleotide sequence: TGTGCCAGCACCAAGGGGCTAGCCTACGAGCAGTACTTC.

In DNA, the CDR3 is TGTGCCAGCAGTTACTCGAGGGGAATATATAATTCACCCCTCCACTTT. It is translated as CASSYSRGIYNSPLHF. The chain couples TRBV6-5 to TRBJ1-6, with D tentatively TRBD1 (5 bases). Germline V gene lookup returns CDR1 MNHEY and CDR2 SVGAGI. V was trimmed by 0 bases and J by 4 bases, leaving 10 bases between them. The CDR3 has 16 amino acids.

The chain joins TRBV5-4 to TRBJ2-1, with 10 bases identical to TRBD2. CDR3 length: 15 amino acids. J gave up 9 bases and V 2 bases, and 8 bases lay outside the gene matches. Per the germline V gene, CDR1 is SGHNT and CDR2 is YYREEE (reference sequence). CDR3 in DNA: TGTGCCAGCAGCTTAGTCACTAGCGGGGCTAGTGAGCAGTTCTTC. This translates into CASSLVTSGASEQFF.

V and J are TRBV19 and TRBJ2-3; 9 bases map to TRBD2. Trimming took 7 bases from V and 2 from J; bases not matched to a gene: 7. The germline gives CDR1 LNHDA, CDR2 SQIVND (reference sequence). This CDR3 is built from 15 residues. This CDR3 reads CASIERGEVTDTQYF. CDR3 nucleotide sequence: TGTGCCAGTATCGAGCGGGGGGAAGTCACAGATACGCAGTATTTT.

This clone was observed once. The chain couples TRBV18 to TRBJ1-1, with D possibly TRBD1 on 6 matching bases. The germline V gene has CDR1 KGHSH and CDR2 LQKENI. This CDR3 has 16 residues. V dropped 3 bases and J dropped 1 base, with 15 bases sitting between them. The CDR3 loop reads CASSPNRVVENTEAFF. The CDR3 DNA follows: TGTGCCAGCTCACCCAACAGGGTCGTTGAGAACACTGAAGCTTTCTTT.